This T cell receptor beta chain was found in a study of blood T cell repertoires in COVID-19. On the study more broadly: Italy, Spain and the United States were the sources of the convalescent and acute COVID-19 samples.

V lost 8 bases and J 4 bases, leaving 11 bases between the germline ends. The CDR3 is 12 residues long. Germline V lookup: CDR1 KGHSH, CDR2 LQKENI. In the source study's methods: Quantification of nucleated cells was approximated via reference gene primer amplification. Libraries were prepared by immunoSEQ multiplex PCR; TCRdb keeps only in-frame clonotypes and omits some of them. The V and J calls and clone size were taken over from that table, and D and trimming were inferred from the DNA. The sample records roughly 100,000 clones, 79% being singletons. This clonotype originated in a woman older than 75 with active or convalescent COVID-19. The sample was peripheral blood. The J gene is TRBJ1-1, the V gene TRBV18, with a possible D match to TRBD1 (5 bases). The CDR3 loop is CASQTGSTEAFF. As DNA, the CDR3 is TGTGCCAGCCAAACAGGTTCCACTGAAGCTTTCTTT.